There are a few counts of the clone carrying this T cell receptor (beta chain). Its specificity is unknown. The germline V and J ends were trimmed by 6 bases and 2 bases, with 6 bases remaining between them. The CDR3 totals 12 residues. From germline, CDR1 is SGHTA and CDR2 FQGTGA. This record comes from a study of blood T cells in healthy people across ages. Overall study: Per two T cells, template switching captured roughly one barcoded beta molecule. Overall study findings and caveats: Aged donors had fewer naive CD4+ cells and lower diversity than long-lived donors.

A second PCR of 7 to 11 cycles used a sample-barcoded 5' primer and a J-beta primer mix. TCRdb fed the 5' RACE reads into MiXCR, producing one record per CDR3 protein. The sample includes 750,000 or so distinct CDR3 sequences, approximately 25% of them seen just once. These data were also reused for a study on T cells of mothers and their children. Per that study: Reads obtained per mother exceeded 8.5 million TCR beta CDR3 reads, with a few million obtained per child.

Source material: blood. The chain employs TRBV7-3 and TRBJ2-3; no clear D. This clonotype was obtained from a boy between 10 and 17 years old in good health. CDR3 loop: CASRGPTDTQYF. Here the CDR3 DNA reads TGTGCCAGCAGGGGTCCCACAGATACGCAGTATTTT.